The rows below give T cell receptor beta chains drawn from one sample of a study of T cells in localized non-small cell lung cancer. This table comes from immunoSEQ multiplex PCR, and its TCRdb copy is limited to in-frame clones, with some not included. Of around 54,000 clones listed, about nine tenths were seen once; the top ten hold over 15%. The sequencing here drew on peripheral blood, taken before any cancer treatment. These receptors were taken from a male donor aged 60 or over with stage III squamous cell lung carcinoma. CDR3s include the opening cysteine and the closing phenylalanine or tryptophan. D genes are given only for firm matches. Some rows have no size entry. The others give once, few or many, or a class for an expanded clone.

-	TRBD1	TRBV19	TRBJ2-7	TGTGCCAGTAGTATATCAGGGGGCCTCCGATACTCCTACGAGCAGTACTTC	CASSISGGLRYSYEQYF
-	-	TRBV7-6	TRBJ2-7	TGTGCCAGCAGCCCTAGCAGGGGTTACGAGCAGTACTTC	CASSPSRGYEQYF
few	-	TRBV11-2	TRBJ1-4	TGTGCCAGCAGCTTAGATAAACTACCGGGTGAAAAACTGTTTTTT	CASSLDKLPGEKLFF
-	-	TRBV5-1	TRBJ1-5	TGCGCCAGCAGCTCGCAAGGGGCTGTAGGGCAGCCCCAGCATTTT	CASSSQGAVGQPQHF
-	TRBD1	TRBV28	TRBJ1-1	TGTGCCAGCAGCCTTCCAGGATGGACAGGAAACACTGAAGCTTTCTTT	CASSLPGWTGNTEAFF
once	TRBD2	TRBV30	TRBJ2-7	TGTGCCCACGGCGGGGGAGGTTACGAGCAGTACTTC	CAHGGGGYEQYF
many	TRBD2	TRBV4-1	TRBJ2-7	TGCGCCAGCAGCCAAGGCGGGACTAGCGAAGGCGAGCAGTACTTC	CASSQGGTSEGEQYF
-	-	TRBV6-1	TRBJ2-2	TGTGCCAGCAGTGAAGAATGGAATTTGAGCACCGGGGAGCTGTTTTTT	CASSEEWNLSTGELFF
once	-	TRBV18	TRBJ2-6	TGTGCCAGCTCACCACGACAGAACTCTGGGGCCAACGTCCTGACTTTC	CASSPRQNSGANVLTF
-	-	TRBV18	TRBJ1-2	TGTGCCAGCTCACCAACCGATAACTATGGCTACACCTTC	CASSPTDNYGYTF
-	-	TRBV29-1	TRBJ1-5	TGCAGCGTTTTGGGCGGCAATCAGCCCCAGCATTTT	CSVLGGNQPQHF
-	-	TRBV9	TRBJ2-2	TGTGCCAGCAGCGGGGAGAACACCGGGGAGCTGTTTTTT	CASSGENTGELFF
many	-	TRBV2	TRBJ1-1	TGTGCCAGCAGCAACACTGAAGCTTTCTTT	CASSNTEAFF
-	-	TRBV5-4	TRBJ2-7	TGTGCCAGCAGCGGAGGGGTACGAGACGAGCAGTACTTC	CASSGGVRDEQYF
-	-	TRBV15	TRBJ1-1	TGTGCCACCAGCAGAGTCGCAGGTAGCACTGAAGCTTTCTTT	CATSRVAGSTEAFF
-	-	TRBV5-1	TRBJ2-5	TGCGCCAGCAGCTTCTTGCGGGGAGCCCAAGAGACCCAGTACTTC	CASSFLRGAQETQYF
-	-	TRBV5-1	TRBJ1-5	TGCGCCAGCAGCTTGGCAGGGGATCAGCCCCAGCATTTT	CASSLAGDQPQHF
-	-	TRBV19	TRBJ2-1	TGTGCCAGTAGTATGAGGGCCTCCTACAATGAGCAGTTCTTC	CASSMRASYNEQFF
few	-	TRBV27	TRBJ1-5	TGTGCCAGCAGTCGTAACAGGGATAATCAGCCCCAGCATTTT	CASSRNRDNQPQHF
-	-	TRBV5-1	TRBJ2-3	TGCGCCAGCAGCTTGTACTCTACGGGCCCAGGGAAAGATACGCAGTATTTT	CASSLYSTGPGKDTQYF
-	-	TRBV18	TRBJ2-7	TGTGCCAGCTCACGATCAGGGACTTCTTACACCTCTCGGGAGCAGTACTTC	CASSRSGTSYTSREQYF
-	TRBD1	TRBV27	TRBJ2-1	TGTGCCAGCAGTTTATCGGGACAGGGTAACAATGAGCAGTTCTTC	CASSLSGQGNNEQFF
-	-	TRBV5-1	TRBJ2-5	TGCGCCAGCAGCTTGTCACAGGGTTTGCAGACCCAGTACTTC	CASSLSQGLQTQYF
few	-	TRBV7-3	TRBJ1-2	TGTGCCAGCAGCTTAACTTCAAGGCATGGCTACACCTTC	CASSLTSRHGYTF
-	-	TRBV7-2	TRBJ1-2	TGTGCCAGCAGCTTAGCTGAGTGGGCAGCTCCCTATGGCTACACCTTC	CASSLAEWAAPYGYTF
-	-	TRBV5-1	TRBJ2-3	TGCGCCAGCAGCTTGGGGGAGCGCACAGATACGCAGTATTTT	CASSLGERTDTQYF
-	-	TRBV5-4	TRBJ2-5	TGTGCCAGCAGCTTGGCAGGGGTAGAAGAGACCCAGTACTTC	CASSLAGVEETQYF
-	-	TRBV7-2	TRBJ2-4	TGTGCCAGCAGCTCGTACCGGAGGAGCGAAAACATTCAGTACTTC	CASSSYRRSENIQYF
-	TRBD2	TRBV7-2	TRBJ2-7	TGTGCCAGCACGCGAGCGGGAGCCTACGAGCAGTACTTC	CASTRAGAYEQYF
-	-	TRBV30	TRBJ1-2	TGTGCCTGGGCCCCGGGACGAGGCTATGGCTACACCTTC	CAWAPGRGYGYTF
-	TRBD1	TRBV9	TRBJ1-2	TGTGCCAGCAGCGTAGATTCGGACAGGGGGCTGTATGGCTACACCTTC	CASSVDSDRGLYGYTF
-	-	TRBV28	TRBJ1-1	TGTGCCAGCAGTTTAACGAACACTGAAGCTTTCTTT	CASSLTNTEAFF
-	TRBD1	TRBV5-1	TRBJ1-4	TGCGCCAGCAGCGCACAGGGGGCAACTAATGAAAAACTGTTTTTT	CASSAQGATNEKLFF
-	-	TRBV28	TRBJ1-2	TGTGCCAGCAGTTTGGGGAACTATGGCTACACCTTC	CASSLGNYGYTF
-	TRBD1	TRBV7-9	TRBJ1-3	TGTGCCAGCAGCCTAGGACAGGGGGCTTCAGGAAACACCATATATTTT	CASSLGQGASGNTIYF
-	-	TRBV4-1	TRBJ1-1	TGCGCCAGCAGCCAAGGACAGTGGAACACTGAAGCTTTCTTT	CASSQGQWNTEAFF
-	-	TRBV19	TRBJ1-5	TGTGCCAGTAGTATAACGGGCCAGGGCGGTCAGCCCCAGCATTTT	CASSITGQGGQPQHF
-	-	TRBV30	TRBJ2-2	TGTGCCTGGAGTGGGGTCTACACCGGGACACACACCGGGGAGCTGTTTTTT	CAWSGVYTGTHTGELFF
-	TRBD1	TRBV4-2	TRBJ1-2	TGTGCCAGCAGCCTCGACAGGGCACAGAACTATGGCTACACCTTC	CASSLDRAQNYGYTF
-	-	TRBV7-3	TRBJ1-1	TGTGCCAGCAGCTACTCCGGATTGAACACTGAAGCTTTCTTT	CASSYSGLNTEAFF
-	TRBD1	TRBV28	TRBJ2-6	TGTGCCAGCAGGAAGCAGGGGGCTGGGGCCAACGTCCTGACTTTC	CASRKQGAGANVLTF
-	-	TRBV5-5	TRBJ1-1	TGTGCCAGCAGCTTGGCTGTCGGGGAGATCTGGGCTTTCTTT	CASSLAVGEIWAFF
-	-	TRBV29-1	TRBJ2-5	TGCAGCGTTGAATTACAATTGGGCCGGGGGACCCAGTACTTC	CSVELQLGRGTQYF
-	-	TRBV28	TRBJ2-1	TGTGCCAGCAGTTCCGCCGAGTACTCCTACAATGAGCAGTTCTTC	CASSSAEYSYNEQFF
-	TRBD2	TRBV4-2	TRBJ2-3	TGTGCCAGCAGCCACGGGGGGGCGAAGGGTACGCAGTATTTT	CASSHGGAKGTQYF